The source of this TCR beta chain is a study of shared T cell receptors in the human thymus. Germline V lookup: CDR1 LGHNA, CDR2 YSLEER. The CDR3 extends over 16 amino acids. V was pared by 3 bases and J by 7 bases, with 11 bases of the junction left unmatched. Sequenced by immunoSEQ multiplex PCR; TCRdb stores in-frame clones only, minus some. There are roughly 660,000 clones in the sample; around nine tenths occur only once, and 0.0095% to 0.011% lies in the top ten. These data also formed part of another study, on human thymus T cells. This second study notes: The donor group consisted of healthy Finnish infants who were having corrective surgery for congenital heart defects. Surgeons resected thymus tissue during corrective heart surgery. Apparent skewing of V and J gene usage characterized both thymic and blood repertoires. Thymic repertoires from unrelated individuals overlapped highly, related research reported.

The specimen sequenced was thymocytes. This receptor was identified in a boy less than two years old with a congenital heart defect. The chain joins TRBV4-3 to TRBJ2-1, with 8 bases lining up with TRBD2. The CDR3 DNA is TGCGCCAGCAGCCAGCTGTCGCGGGGGGTGGAAAATGAGCAGTTCTTC. It encodes CASSQLSRGVENEQFF.